This record covers a single T cell receptor (beta chain). Trimming removed 4 bases from V and 0 bases from J, with 14 bases in between. This CDR3 contains 15 residues. Germline V gene sequence: CDR1 SGHRS, CDR2 YFSETQ. Clones were sequenced by immunoSEQ multiplex PCR, and TCRdb holds only the in-frame ones, with some missing. The sample includes about 250,000 clones, 65% to 90% of them seen just once. The record originates from a study of blood T cell repertoires in COVID-19. The source material was peripheral blood. This rearrangement joins TRBV5-1 to TRBJ2-7, with D possibly matching TRBD1 (5 bases). This sequence was found in a woman in her sixties or seventies with acute or convalescent COVID-19. CDR3 nucleotide sequence: TGCGCCAGCAGCCCACGGATGGACACCTCCTACGAGCAGTACTTC. Its protein product is CASSPRMDTSYEQYF.